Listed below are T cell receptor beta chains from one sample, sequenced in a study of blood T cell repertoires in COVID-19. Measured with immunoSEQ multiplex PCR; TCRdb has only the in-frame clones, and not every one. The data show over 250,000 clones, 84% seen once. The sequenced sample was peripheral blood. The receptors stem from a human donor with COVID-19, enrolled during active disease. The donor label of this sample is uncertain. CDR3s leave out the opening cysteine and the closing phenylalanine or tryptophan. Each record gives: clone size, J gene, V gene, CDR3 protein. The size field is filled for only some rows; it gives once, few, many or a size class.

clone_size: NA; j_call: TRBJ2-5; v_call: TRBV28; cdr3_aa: ASSPRRQGWQETQY
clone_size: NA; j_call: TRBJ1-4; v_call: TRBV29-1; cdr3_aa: SVQQGAQGEKLF
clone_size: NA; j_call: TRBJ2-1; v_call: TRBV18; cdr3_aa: ASSPGLAGDEQF
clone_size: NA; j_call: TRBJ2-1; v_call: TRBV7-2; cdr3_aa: ASSLASDNEQF
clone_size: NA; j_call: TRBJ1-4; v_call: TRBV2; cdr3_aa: ASSFRTGGNEKLF
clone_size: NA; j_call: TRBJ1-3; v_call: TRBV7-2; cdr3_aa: ASSPEQPSSGNTIY
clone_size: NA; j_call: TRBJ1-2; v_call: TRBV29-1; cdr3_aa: SVERPIINYGYT
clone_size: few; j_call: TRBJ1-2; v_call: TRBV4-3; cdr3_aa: ASSQLTGVNYGYT
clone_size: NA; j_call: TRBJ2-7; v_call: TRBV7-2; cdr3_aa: ASSLNGPGQLGEQY
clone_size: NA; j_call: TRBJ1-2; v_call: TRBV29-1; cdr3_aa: SVGGRDEYYGYT
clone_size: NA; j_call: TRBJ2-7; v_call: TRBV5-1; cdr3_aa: ASSPEASGSSYEQY
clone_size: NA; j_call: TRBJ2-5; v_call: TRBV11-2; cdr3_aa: ASSFTAGGYQETQY
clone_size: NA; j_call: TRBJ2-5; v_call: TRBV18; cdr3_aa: ASSQVVSQETQY
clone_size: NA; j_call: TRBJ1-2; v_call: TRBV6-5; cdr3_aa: ASSYSGQGGGYT
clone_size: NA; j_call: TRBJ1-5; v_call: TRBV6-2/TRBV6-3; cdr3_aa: ASSTNTRTGALWGQPQH
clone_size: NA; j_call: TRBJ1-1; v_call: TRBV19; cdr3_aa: ASSTGGGDTEAF
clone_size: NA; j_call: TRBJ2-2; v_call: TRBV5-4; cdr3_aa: ASSPSPAGGPTGELF
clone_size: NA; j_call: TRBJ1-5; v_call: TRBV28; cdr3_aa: ASTELVGQGAGSNQPQH
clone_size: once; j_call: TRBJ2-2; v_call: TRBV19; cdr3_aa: ASHYGGENTGELF
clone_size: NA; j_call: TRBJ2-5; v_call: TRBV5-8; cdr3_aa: ASRQSGTTQETQY
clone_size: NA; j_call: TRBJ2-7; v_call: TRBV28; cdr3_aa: ASRGATYEQY
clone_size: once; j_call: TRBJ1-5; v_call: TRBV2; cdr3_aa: ASSVGQLKDNQPQH
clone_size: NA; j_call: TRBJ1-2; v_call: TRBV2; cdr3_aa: ASSEMGPFNYGYT
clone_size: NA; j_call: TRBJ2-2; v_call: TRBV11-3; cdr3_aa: ASSLEGRAGVTGELF
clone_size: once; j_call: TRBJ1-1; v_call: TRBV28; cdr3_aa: ASRKTGGGTEAF
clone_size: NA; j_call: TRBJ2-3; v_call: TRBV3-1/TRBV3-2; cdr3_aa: ASSLIPTSGISTDTQY
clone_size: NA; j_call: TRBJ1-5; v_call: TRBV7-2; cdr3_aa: ASSLDLGVQPQH
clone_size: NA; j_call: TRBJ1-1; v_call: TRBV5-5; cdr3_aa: ASSLQGMNTEAF
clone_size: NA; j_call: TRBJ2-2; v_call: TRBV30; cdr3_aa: AFGQGNTGELF
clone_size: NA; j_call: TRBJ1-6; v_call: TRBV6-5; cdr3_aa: ASSRQQNSPLH
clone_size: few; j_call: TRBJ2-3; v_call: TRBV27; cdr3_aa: ASSSGSKPTDTQY
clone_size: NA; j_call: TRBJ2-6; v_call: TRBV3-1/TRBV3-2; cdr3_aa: ASSPEGGDGANVLT
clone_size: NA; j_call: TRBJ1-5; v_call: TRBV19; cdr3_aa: ASTSGSLYQPQH
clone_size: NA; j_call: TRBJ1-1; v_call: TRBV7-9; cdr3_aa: ASSLARGVGRTMNTEAF
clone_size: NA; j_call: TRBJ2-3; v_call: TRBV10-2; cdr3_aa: ASSESTGRIGTDTQY
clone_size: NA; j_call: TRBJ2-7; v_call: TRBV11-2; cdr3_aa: ASSLSLRGGLGEQY
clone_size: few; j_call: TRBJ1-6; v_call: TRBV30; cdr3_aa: AWIRGFGSPLH
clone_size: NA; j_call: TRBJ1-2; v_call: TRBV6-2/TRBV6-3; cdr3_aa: ASSPLRGGGYT
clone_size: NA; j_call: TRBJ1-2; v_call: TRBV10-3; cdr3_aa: AINQRDRGIGYT
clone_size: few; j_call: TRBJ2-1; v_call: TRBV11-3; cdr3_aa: ASSLGEEGNEQF
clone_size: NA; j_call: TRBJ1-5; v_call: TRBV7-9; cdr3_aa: ASSKDSSNQPQH
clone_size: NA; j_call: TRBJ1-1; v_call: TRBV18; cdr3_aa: ASSPPGRNTEAF
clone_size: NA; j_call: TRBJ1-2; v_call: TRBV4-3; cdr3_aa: ASSQDGRNYGYT
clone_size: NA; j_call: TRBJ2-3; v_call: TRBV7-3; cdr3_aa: ASSPLVEASATQY
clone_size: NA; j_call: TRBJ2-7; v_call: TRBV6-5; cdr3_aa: ASSYLGRSYEQY
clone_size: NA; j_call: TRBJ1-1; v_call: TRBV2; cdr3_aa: ASSTSEGQGKRAEAF
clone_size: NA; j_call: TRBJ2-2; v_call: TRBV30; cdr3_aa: AWSQGARTGELF
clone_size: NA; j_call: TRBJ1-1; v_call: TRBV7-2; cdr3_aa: ASSTGQRREAF
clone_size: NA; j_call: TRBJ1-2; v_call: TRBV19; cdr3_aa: ASSAGNQAGYT
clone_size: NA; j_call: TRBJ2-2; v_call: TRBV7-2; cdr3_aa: ASSQSLAGATGELF
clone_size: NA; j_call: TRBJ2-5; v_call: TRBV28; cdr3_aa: ASSRGQGRLRAQETQY